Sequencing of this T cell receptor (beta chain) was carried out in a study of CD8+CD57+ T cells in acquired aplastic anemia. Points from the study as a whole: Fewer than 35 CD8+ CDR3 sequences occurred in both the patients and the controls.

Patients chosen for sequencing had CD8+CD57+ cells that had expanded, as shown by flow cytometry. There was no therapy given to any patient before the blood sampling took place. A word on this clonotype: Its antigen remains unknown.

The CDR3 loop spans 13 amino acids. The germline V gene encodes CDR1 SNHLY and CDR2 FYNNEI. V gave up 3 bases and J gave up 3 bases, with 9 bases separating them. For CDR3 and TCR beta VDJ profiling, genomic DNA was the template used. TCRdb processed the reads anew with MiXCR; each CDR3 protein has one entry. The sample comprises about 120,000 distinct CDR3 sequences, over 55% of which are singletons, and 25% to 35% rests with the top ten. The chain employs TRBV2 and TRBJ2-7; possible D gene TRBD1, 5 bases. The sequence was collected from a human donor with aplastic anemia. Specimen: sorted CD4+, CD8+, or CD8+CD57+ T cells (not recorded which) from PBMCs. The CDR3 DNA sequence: TGTGCCAGCAGTGATAGCAGGGTCTACGAGCAGTACTTC. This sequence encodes CASSDSRVYEQYF.